This entry describes one T cell receptor beta chain. The data belong to a study of low-dose radiotherapy and immunotherapy resistance in tumors. V lost 6 bases and J lost 10; bases outside the gene matches: 19. Germline-derived CDR1 and CDR2 are MDHEN and SYDVKM. This CDR3 is built from 17 residues. Stated time point: after trial treatment. The treatment is: LDRT plus nivolumab, ipilimumab, low-dose cyclophosphamide and aspirin (RACIN trial). Treatment of the donors consisted of nivolumab and ipilimumab (plus aspirin, low-dose cyclophosphamide and low-dose radiotherapy). Gene-specific TRAV and TRBV primers were used for first-strand cDNA, covering alpha and beta chains. Amplification, which lasted approximately 20 PCR cycles, used a constant-region primer and V-primer adapter to amplify TCRs. Each CDR3 protein is one row after TCRdb ran MiXCR on the reads. The sample shows 100,000 or so distinct CDR3 sequences, about 20% of them seen only once.

This clonotype was obtained from a male donor with prostate cancer. The V gene is TRBV28, the J gene TRBJ2-7, with 12 bases matching TRBD1. The sequencing used PBMCs, collected after low-dose radiotherapy plus immunotherapy. CDR3 sequence reads: CASSLDAPGQGAYDQYF. The CDR3 DNA is TGTGCCAGCAGCCTAGACGCTCCGGGACAGGGGGCCTATGATCAGTACTTC.